This record concerns one T cell receptor (beta chain) sequence. The antigen is undetermined. A clone one base away is much larger, so this may be a read error. These data come from a study of tumor-infiltrating lymphocytes in primary liver carcinoma. About the research overall: Surgical resection treated primary liver carcinoma in the patients. Samples produced roughly 3.65 to 8 million productive TCRbeta reads, comparable across tissue types.

Study-wide findings and caveats: Tumor region pairs showed greater overlap than either tumor-adjacent or tumor-blood pairs did.

CDR1 and CDR2 from the germline V gene are SQVTM and ANQGSEA. The CDR3 is made up of 13 amino acids. Starting from roughly 0.5 ug of total RNA, TCR beta cDNA was produced with a primer in the constant region. Construction of TCR beta libraries relied on three successive nested multiplex PCR rounds employing slightly modified ARM-PCR. Use of TRBV1-TRBV30 forward primers with a C-beta reverse primer characterized the first two PCR rounds, which lasted about 10 cycles each. TCRdb fed the multiplex PCR reads into MiXCR, producing one record per CDR3 protein. The data hold 300,000 to 350,000 distinct CDR3 sequences, with 50% to 75% observed a single time. Germline DNA was extracted alongside blood RNA, which was obtained from unsorted whole blood.

What was sequenced was peripheral blood. The gene calls are TRBV29-1 and TRBJ2-2; TRBD2 matches 7 bases. The clonotype originates from a woman aged 25 to 39 with primary liver carcinoma and hepatitis B virus infection. In DNA, the CDR3 is TGCAGCGTTTTGCTAGCGGACACCGGGGAGCTGTCTTTT. It yields the protein CSVLLADTGELSF.